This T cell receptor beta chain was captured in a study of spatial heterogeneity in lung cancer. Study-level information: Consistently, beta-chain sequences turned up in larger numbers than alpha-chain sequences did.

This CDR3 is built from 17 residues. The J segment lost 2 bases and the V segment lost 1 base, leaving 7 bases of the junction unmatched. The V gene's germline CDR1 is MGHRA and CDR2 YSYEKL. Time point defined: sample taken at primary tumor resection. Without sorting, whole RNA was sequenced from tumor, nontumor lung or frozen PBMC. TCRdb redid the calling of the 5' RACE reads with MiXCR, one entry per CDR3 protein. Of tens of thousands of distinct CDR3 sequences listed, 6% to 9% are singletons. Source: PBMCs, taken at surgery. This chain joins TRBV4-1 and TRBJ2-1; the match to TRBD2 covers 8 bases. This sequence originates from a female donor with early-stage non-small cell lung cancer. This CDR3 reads CASSQVWRGETYNEQFF. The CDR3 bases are TGCGCCAGCAGCCAAGTTTGGCGGGGGGAGACCTACAATGAGCAGTTCTTC.